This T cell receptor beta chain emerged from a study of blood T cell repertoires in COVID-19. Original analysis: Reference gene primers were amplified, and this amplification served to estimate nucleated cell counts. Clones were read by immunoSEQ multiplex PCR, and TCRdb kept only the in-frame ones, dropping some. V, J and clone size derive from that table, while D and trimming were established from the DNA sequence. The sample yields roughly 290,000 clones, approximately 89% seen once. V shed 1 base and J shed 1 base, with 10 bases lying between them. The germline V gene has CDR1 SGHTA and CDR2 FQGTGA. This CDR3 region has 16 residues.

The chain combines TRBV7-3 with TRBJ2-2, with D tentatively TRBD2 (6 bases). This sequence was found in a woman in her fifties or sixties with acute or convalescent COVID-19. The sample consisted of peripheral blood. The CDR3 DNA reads TGTGCCAGCAGCTTAAGTTGGCGGGGGAACACCGGGGAGCTGTTTTTT. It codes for CASSLSWRGNTGELFF. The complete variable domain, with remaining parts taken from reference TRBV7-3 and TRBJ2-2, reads GAGVSQTPSNKVTEKGKYVELRCDPISGHTALYWYRQSLGQGPEFLIYFQGTGAADDSGLPNDRFFAVRPEGSVSTLKIQRTERGDSAVYLCASSLSWRGNTGELFFGEGSRLTVL.